This T cell receptor beta chain stems from a study of prognosis after radiotherapy for stage I lung cancer. Two-round multiplex PCR amplified TCR beta CDR3 from genomic DNA. Gene-specific primers for each TRBV and TRBJ gene drove first-round PCR. TCRdb redid the calling of the multiplex PCR reads with MiXCR, one entry per CDR3 protein. Of nearly 25,000 distinct CDR3 sequences in the sample, approximately 35% were seen once. Trimming took 4 bases from V and 2 from J; bases not matched to a gene: 6. The CDR3 length is 18 residues. CDR1 is SGHRS, CDR2 YFSETQ, per germline. This clonotype appeared many times.

This chain connects TRBV5-1 to TRBJ2-2; TRBD2 matches at 15 bases. Material: PBMCs, obtained before or after stereotactic body radiation therapy (not recorded which). The source is a donor of 50 years or more with non-small cell lung cancer. The CDR3 sequence is CASSPRTSGRANTGELFF. The CDR3 bases are TGCGCCAGCAGCCCCCGGACTAGCGGGAGGGCCAACACCGGGGAGCTGTTTTTT.